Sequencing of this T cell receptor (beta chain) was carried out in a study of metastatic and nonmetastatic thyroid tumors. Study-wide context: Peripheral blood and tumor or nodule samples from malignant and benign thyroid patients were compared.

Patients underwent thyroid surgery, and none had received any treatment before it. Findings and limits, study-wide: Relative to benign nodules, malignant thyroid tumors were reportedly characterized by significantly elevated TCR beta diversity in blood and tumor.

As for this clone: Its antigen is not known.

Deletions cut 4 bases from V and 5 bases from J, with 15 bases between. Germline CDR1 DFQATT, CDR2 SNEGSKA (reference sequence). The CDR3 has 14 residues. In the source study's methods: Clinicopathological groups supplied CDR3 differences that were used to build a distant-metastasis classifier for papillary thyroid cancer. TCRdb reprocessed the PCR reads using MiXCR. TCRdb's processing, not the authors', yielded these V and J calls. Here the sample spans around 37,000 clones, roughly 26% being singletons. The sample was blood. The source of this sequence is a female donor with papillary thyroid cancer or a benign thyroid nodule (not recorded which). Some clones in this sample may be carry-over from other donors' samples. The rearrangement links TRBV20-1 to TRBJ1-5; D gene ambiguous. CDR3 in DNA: TGCAGTGCTATAGCCCGTGAACCTGATCAGCCCCAGCATTTT. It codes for CSAIAREPDQPQHF.